Listed here are 22 T cell receptor beta chains from one sample, sequenced in a study of blood T cell repertoires in COVID-19. Some clones are missing from TCRdb's copy, which holds only in-frame ones; the method was immunoSEQ multiplex PCR. The sample has approximately 140,000 clones, roughly nine tenths seen once. Sequenced input: peripheral blood. The origin of the receptors is a woman aged 60 to 75 with active or convalescent COVID-19.

V and J are TRBV10-3 and TRBJ2-1; possibly TRBD1 for D (8 bases). Germline V gene sequence: CDR1 ENHRY, CDR2 SYGVKD. This CDR3 has 14 amino acids. With 8 bases removed from V and 7 bases from J, the gap between germline ends came to 18 bases. The DNA for the CDR3 is TGTGCCATCCGAGCGGGACAGGCTAAAAATGAGCAGTTCTTC. Protein product: CAIRAGQAKNEQFF.

This chain joins TRBV18 and TRBJ2-7, with 8 bases matching TRBD1. This CDR3 region has 14 residues. Germline V gene lookup returns CDR1 KGHSH and CDR2 LQKENI. V lost 6 bases, J lost 3 bases, and 7 bases stayed unmatched. CDR3 in amino acids: CASSPGGGSYEQYF. CDR3 nucleotide sequence: TGTGCCAGCTCTCCAGGGGGCGGTAGCTACGAGCAGTACTTC.

Comments on this clone: Other DNA sequences within the sample encode an identical CDR3. The chain joins TRBV18 to TRBJ1-1; TRBD1 might be the D (6 bases). Deletions cut 2 bases from V and 5 bases from J, with 15 bases between. The germline CDR1 and CDR2 sequences are KGHSH and LQKENI. The length of the CDR3 is 15 residues. The CDR3 DNA is TGTGCCAGCTCACCAGGTTCGGGGGGCCGAACTGAAGCTTTCTTT. Amino acid sequence: CASSPGSGGRTEAFF.

This sequence joins TRBV3-1 (or the pseudogene TRBV3-2) and TRBJ2-7; D remains ambiguous. The CDR3 loop spans 12 amino acids. V was cut by 0 bases and J by 6 bases, with 6 bases left in between. Per germline, CDR1 LGHDT and CDR2 YNNKEL (reference sequence). CDR3 in amino acids: CASSQDVREQYF. Here the CDR3 DNA reads TGTGCCAGCAGCCAAGACGTCCGCGAGCAGTACTTC.

The V gene is TRBV3-1 (or the pseudogene TRBV3-2), the J gene TRBJ2-1; D possibly corresponds to TRBD2 (6 bases). V was cut by 4 bases and J by 4 bases, with 14 bases left in between. The CDR3 is 15 residues long. The germline V gene encodes CDR1 LGHDT and CDR2 YNNKEL (reference sequence). CDR3 sequence reads: CASSLEGLGYNEQFF. The CDR3 nucleotides read TGTGCCAGCAGCCTAGAGGGACTGGGGTACAATGAGCAGTTCTTC.

The V and J genes are TRBV13 and TRBJ2-7; D remains unclear. V lost 3 bases to trimming and J lost 4 bases, with 19 bases between them. Germline CDR1 is PRHDT and CDR2 is FYEKMQ (reference sequence). The CDR3 length is 16 residues. The CDR3 nucleotides are TGTGCCAGCAGCTTGTACGGCGGTTATTCGTCGTACGAGCAGTACTTC. It yields the protein CASSLYGGYSSYEQYF. Filled out from reference TRBV13 and TRBJ2-7, the complete variable domain reads AAGVIQSPRHLIKEKRETATLKCYPIPRHDTVYWYQQGPGQDPQFLISFYEKMQSDKGSIPDRFSAQQFSDYHSELNMSSLELGDSALYFCASSLYGGYSSYEQYFGPGTRLTVT.

The chain uses TRBV4-3 and TRBJ1-2, with 11 bases that match TRBD1. The V gene end was trimmed by 1 base and the J gene end by 4 bases; junction bases not matched to a gene: 8. CDR1 is LGHNA and CDR2 is YSLEER in the germline V gene. This CDR3 contains 17 residues. The CDR3 is CASSQAGTGGLSYGYTF. The CDR3 bases are TGCGCCAGCAGCCAAGCCGGGACAGGGGGTTTGTCCTATGGCTACACCTTC.

The V gene is TRBV4-1, the J gene TRBJ1-2; the D is unclear. Germline assignment: CDR1 MGHRA and CDR2 YSYEKL. Trimming removed 2 bases at V and 8 bases at J, with 21 bases between. The CDR3 is made up of 16 amino acids. This chain's CDR3 is CASSQPTTRESRGYTF. CDR3 nucleotides: TGCGCCAGCAGCCAACCTACGACACGGGAGTCCCGGGGCTACACCTTC.

The chain joins TRBV19 to TRBJ2-2, with TRBD2 matching 8 bases. Germline V CDR1 and CDR2: LNHDA, SQIVND (reference sequence). The ends lost 6 bases at V and 6 bases at J; junction bases unmatched: 12. This CDR3 comprises 16 residues. The CDR3 spells CASSSRAGSGAGELFF. Here the CDR3 DNA reads TGTGCCAGTAGCTCGAGGGCCGGTAGCGGGGCCGGGGAGCTGTTTTTT.

V gene TRBV5-8 combines with J gene TRBJ2-3, with 10 bases identical to TRBD2. Germline-derived CDR1 and CDR2 are SGHTS and YDEGEE. This CDR3 region has 13 residues. V trimming: 9 bases; J trimming: 6 bases; junction bases outside the gene matches: 7. The CDR3, as DNA: TGTGCCACCCCCAGCGGGGGGGCGGATACGCAGTATTTT. It encodes CATPSGGADTQYF.

This chain links TRBV7-2 with TRBJ2-5; 9 positions agree with TRBD1. The CDR3 has 16 residues. V was clipped by 3 bases and J by 5 bases; unmatched bases: 10. From germline, CDR1 is SGHTA and CDR2 FQGNSA. CDR3 amino acids: CASSFARDRVGETQYF. CDR3 nucleotides: TGTGCCAGCAGCTTTGCTCGGGACAGGGTAGGGGAGACCCAGTACTTC.

The chain joins TRBV3-1 (or the pseudogene TRBV3-2) to TRBJ1-5; D is unclear. Germline values: CDR1 LGHDT, CDR2 YNNKEL (reference sequence). The CDR3 is 12 residues long. The ends were cut back, 0 bases at V and 6 bases at J, with 3 bases in the middle. The CDR3 DNA follows: TGTGCCAGCAGCCAAGATCTTCAGCCCCAGCATTTT. It yields the protein CASSQDLQPQHF.

The chain recombines TRBV7-2 with TRBJ2-5; tentative D call: TRBD1 (6 bases). In germline, CDR1 is SGHTA, CDR2 FQGNSA. CDR3 length equals 15 residues. With 4 bases removed from V and 4 bases from J, the gap between germline ends came to 16 bases. CDR3 nucleotides: TGTGCCAGCAGCTCCGGGACACGAGGCGCAGAGACCCAGTACTTC. This sequence encodes CASSSGTRGAETQYF.

This clone was observed a handful of times. The gene calls are TRBV7-2 and TRBJ1-5, with D tentatively TRBD1 (5 bases). CDR1 and CDR2 from the germline V gene are SGHTA and FQGNSA. V was shortened by 5 bases and J by 6 bases, with 11 bases between the two germline ends. This CDR3 region has 13 residues. The CDR3 coding sequence is TGTGCCAGCAGCCCCAGGGTTTTTCAGCCCCAGCATTTT. It yields the protein CASSPRVFQPQHF.

V and J are TRBV30 and TRBJ1-5; 7 bases line up with TRBD1. Trimming removed 2 bases from V and 6 bases from J; junction bases left unmatched: 13. Per germline, CDR1 GTSNPN and CDR2 SVGIG (reference sequence). The CDR3 runs to 16 residues. CDR3 amino acids: CAWSRTERGRGQPQHF. DNA of the CDR3: TGTGCCTGGAGTCGTACGGAGAGGGGGCGAGGTCAGCCCCAGCATTTT. Full variable domain (rest looked up from reference TRBV30 and TRBJ1-5): SQTIHQWPATLVQPVGSPLSLECTVEGTSNPNLYWYRQAAGRGLQLLFYSVGIGQISSEVPQNLSASRPQDRQFILSSKKLLLSDSGFYLCAWSRTERGRGQPQHFGDGTRLSIL.

The chain couples TRBV2 to TRBJ2-2, with 7 bases aligning to TRBD2. Germline loops: CDR1 SNHLY, CDR2 FYNNEI. V lost 4 bases, J lost 5 bases, and 7 bases stayed unmatched. The CDR3 has 15 residues. The CDR3, as DNA: TGTGCCAGCAGTGCGGGGGGTATGGGGACCGGGGAGCTGTTTTTT. It codes for CASSAGGMGTGELFF.

V usage is TRBV6-5 and J usage is TRBJ1-2; tentatively, D is TRBD1 (6 bases). Deletions cut 6 bases from V and 8 bases from J, with 16 bases between. The CDR3 spans 13 residues. CDR1 and CDR2 from the germline V gene are MNHEY and SVGAGI. The CDR3 is CASSVGTISGYTF. The CDR3 bases are TGTGCCAGCAGCGTCGGGACAATTTCGGGCTACACCTTC.

The rearrangement uses TRBV13 and TRBJ2-7; 8 bases line up with TRBD2. The CDR3 is made up of 15 amino acids. Looked up from germline, CDR1 is PRHDT and CDR2 is FYEKMQ (reference sequence). V was pared by 2 bases and J by 6 bases, with 9 bases of the junction left unmatched. CDR3 amino acids: CASSLRPAGEFEQYF. In nucleotides, the CDR3 is TGTGCCAGCAGCTTACGTCCAGCGGGGGAGTTCGAGCAGTACTTC.

This clone was detected only a few times. This rearrangement joins TRBV19 to TRBJ1-5; 10 nucleotides agree with TRBD1. Unmatched junction bases numbered 7, after V lost 5 bases and J lost 3 bases. This CDR3 has 16 amino acids. The germline gives CDR1 LNHDA, CDR2 SQIVND (reference sequence). The CDR3 loop is CASSVPGQGFNQPQHF. For the CDR3, the DNA is TGTGCCAGTAGTGTCCCGGGACAGGGGTTCAATCAGCCCCAGCATTTT.

The chain links TRBV4-1 to TRBJ2-3, with no clear D. Germline V gene sequence: CDR1 MGHRA, CDR2 YSYEKL. The CDR3 consists of 14 residues. Trimming stripped 0 bases from V and 1 base from J, with 5 bases between. CDR3 sequence reads: CASSQDRGTDTQYF. In nucleotides, the CDR3 is TGCGCCAGCAGCCAAGATCGTGGCACAGATACGCAGTATTTT.

V and J are TRBV18 and TRBJ2-2; TRBD2 is a possible D gene (6 bases). Germline CDR1 KGHSH, CDR2 LQKENI. Trimming took 3 bases from V and 6 from J, leaving 14 bases between them. This CDR3 spans 15 amino acids. CDR3 protein: CASSPIAGTPGELFF. CDR3 sequence (DNA): TGTGCCAGCTCACCGATTGCGGGGACGCCCGGGGAGCTGTTTTTT.

The chain is built from TRBV29-1 and TRBJ2-3; TRBD2 matches 11 bases. Germline V gene data show CDR1 as SQVTM and CDR2 as ANQGSEA. This CDR3 has 14 residues. The J segment lost 0 bases and the V segment lost 7 bases, leaving 3 bases of the junction unmatched. The CDR3 DNA is TGCAGCGGCCGGACTAGCGGGAGCACAGATACGCAGTATTTT. It encodes CSGRTSGSTDTQYF.